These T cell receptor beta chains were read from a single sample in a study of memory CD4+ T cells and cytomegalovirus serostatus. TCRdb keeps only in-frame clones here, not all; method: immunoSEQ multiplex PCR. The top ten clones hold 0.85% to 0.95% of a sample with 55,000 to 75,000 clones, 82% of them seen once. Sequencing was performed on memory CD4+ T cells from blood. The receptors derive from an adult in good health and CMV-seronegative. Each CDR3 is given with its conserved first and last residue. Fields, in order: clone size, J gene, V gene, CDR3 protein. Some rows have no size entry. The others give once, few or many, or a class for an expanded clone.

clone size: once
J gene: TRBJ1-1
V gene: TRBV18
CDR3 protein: CASSQEGAVNTEAFF

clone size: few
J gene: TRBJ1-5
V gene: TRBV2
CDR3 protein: CASISDGRGNQPQHF

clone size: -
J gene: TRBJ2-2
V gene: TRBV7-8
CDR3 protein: CASSLGRGARDTGELFF

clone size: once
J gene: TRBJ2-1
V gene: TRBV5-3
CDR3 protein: CARSWGLAVTNEQFF

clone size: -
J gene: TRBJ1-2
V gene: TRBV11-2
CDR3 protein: CASSLVQNYGYTF

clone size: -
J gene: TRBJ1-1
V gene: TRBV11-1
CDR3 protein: CASSLGRGTGTEAFF

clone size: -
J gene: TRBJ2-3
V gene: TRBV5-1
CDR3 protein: CASSLDRVDTQYF

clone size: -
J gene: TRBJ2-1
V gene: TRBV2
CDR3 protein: CASRVSVGSYNEQFF

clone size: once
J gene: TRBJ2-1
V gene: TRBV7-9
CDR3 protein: CASSSNRPGLAGYDEQFF

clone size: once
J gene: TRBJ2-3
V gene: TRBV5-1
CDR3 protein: CASSLVIGGADTQYF

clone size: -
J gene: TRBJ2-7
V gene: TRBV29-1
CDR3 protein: CSVEKINGYEQYF

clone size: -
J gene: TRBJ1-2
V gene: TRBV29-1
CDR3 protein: CSVEGGLFNYGYTF

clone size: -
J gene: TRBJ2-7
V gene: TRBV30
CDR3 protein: CAWIERVPPYEQYF

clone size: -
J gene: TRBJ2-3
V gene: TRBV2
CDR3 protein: CASSEGRTSGPTDTQYF

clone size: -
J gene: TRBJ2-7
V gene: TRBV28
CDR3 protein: CASRARDGYEQYF

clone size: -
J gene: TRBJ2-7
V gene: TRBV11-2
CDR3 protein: CASSPHGQGIGEQYF

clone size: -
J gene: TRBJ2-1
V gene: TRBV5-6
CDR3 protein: CASNLVGPPNEQFF

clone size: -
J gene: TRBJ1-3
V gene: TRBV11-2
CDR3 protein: CASSRRQSSGNTIYF

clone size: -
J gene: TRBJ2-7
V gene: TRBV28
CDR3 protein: CASSFKGDAYEQYF

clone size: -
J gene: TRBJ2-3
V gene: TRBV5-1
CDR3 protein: CASSPGLAGERTDTQYF

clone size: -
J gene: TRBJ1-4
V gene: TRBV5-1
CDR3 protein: CASSIGADEKLFF

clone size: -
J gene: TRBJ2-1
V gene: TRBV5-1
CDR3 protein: CATPRRVGNEQFF

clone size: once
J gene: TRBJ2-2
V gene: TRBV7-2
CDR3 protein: CASSSDRGPNTGELFF

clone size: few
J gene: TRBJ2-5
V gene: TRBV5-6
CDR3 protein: CASSPGTGQRETQYF

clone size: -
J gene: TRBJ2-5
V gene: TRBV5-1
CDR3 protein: CASSLSGGETQYF

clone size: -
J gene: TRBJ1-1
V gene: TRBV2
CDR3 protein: CASSERQGNTEAFF

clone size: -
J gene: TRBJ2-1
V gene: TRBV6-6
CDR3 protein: CASSPGGTDNEQFF

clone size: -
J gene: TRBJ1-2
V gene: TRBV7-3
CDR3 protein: CASSSDRQRGYTF

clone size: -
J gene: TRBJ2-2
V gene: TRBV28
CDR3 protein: CASTQDRTGELFF

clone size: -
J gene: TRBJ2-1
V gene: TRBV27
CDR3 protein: CASSLSGWGVSYNEQFF

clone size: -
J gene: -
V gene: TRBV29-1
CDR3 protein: CSVCVTGPSYEQYF

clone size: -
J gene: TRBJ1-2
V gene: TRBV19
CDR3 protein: CASSRTGDYGYTF

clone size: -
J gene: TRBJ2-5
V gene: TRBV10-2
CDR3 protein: CASSWRGTSGRARETQYF

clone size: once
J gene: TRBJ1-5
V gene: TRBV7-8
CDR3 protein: CASSSLVRGLNQPQHF

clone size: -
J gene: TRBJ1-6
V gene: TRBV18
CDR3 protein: CASSPPNRGESPLHF

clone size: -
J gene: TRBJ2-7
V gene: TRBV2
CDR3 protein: CATRDFGSYEQYF

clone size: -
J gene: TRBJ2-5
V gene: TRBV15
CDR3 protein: CATSRNSRETQYF

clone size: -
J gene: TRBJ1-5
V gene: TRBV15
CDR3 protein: CATSRSGVRSQPQHF

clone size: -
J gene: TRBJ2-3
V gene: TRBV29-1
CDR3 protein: CSVEDQVFARDLADTQYF

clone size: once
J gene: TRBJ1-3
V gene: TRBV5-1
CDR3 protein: CASSLGQDGNTIYF

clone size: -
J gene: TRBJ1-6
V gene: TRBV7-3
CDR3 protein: CASSRGQNSPLHF

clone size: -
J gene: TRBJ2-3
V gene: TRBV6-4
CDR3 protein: CASSDGGASTDTQYF

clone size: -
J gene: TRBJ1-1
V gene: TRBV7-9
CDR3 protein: CASSLALGGNTEAFF

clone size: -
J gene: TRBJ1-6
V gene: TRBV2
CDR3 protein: CATTGESISPLHF

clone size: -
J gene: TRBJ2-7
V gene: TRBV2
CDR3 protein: CASNSGQATYEQYF

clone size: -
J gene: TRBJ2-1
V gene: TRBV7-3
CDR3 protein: CASSGRDRDPYGQFF